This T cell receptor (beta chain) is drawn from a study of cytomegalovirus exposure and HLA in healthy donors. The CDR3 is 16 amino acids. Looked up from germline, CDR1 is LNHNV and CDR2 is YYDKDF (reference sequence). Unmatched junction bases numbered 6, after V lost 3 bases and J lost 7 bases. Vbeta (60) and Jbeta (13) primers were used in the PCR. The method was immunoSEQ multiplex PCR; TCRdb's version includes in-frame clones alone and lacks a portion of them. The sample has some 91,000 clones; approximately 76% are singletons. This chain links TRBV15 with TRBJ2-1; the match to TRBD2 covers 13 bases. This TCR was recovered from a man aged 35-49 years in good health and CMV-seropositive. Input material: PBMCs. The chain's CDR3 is CATSRSGLAGVNEQFF. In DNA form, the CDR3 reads TGTGCCACCAGCAGGAGTGGACTAGCGGGAGTAAATGAGCAGTTCTTC.